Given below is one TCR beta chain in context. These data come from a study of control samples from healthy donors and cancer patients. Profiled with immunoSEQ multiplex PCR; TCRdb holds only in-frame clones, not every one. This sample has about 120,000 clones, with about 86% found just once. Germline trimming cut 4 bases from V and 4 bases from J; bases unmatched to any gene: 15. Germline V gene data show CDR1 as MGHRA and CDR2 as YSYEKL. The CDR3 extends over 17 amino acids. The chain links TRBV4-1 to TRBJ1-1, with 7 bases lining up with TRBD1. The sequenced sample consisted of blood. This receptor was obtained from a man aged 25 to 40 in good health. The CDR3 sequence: CASSRGGIVVLGTEAFF. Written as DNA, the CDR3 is TGCGCCAGCAGCCGAGGGGGCATTGTAGTGTTAGGCACTGAAGCTTTCTTT.